What follows are 32 T cell receptor beta chains derived from one specimen sequenced in a study of T cells in Graves' hyperthyroidism and ophthalmopathy. Authors of the study amplified TCR beta CDR3 regions from RNA transcripts. HTBI primers were used for first-round RT-PCR of the TCR CDR3. TCRdb recomputed calls from the multiplex PCR reads with MiXCR, one row per CDR3 protein. The repertoire has 550,000 to 650,000 distinct CDR3 sequences, approximately 14% of them found once; the top ten carry roughly 5.5%. The sample consisted of blood. These receptor sequences come from a woman in her twenties or thirties with Graves' hyperthyroidism that later progressed to Graves' ophthalmopathy.

This clonotype was observed a handful of times. The junction does not match germline at one end; this may be a read error. This chain connects TRBV5-6 to TRBJ2-5, with D unclear. Germline V gene lookup returns CDR1 SGHDT and CDR2 YYEEEE. The CDR3 spans 14 residues. The CDR3 sequence is CASNLGPREETQYF. DNA for the CDR3: TGTGCCAGCAACTTGGGTCCCCGCGAAGAGACCCAGTACTTC.

This clonotype was found many times. This rearrangement joins TRBV30 to TRBJ2-5; possibly TRBD2 for D (5 bases). Germline CDR1 GTSNPN, CDR2 SVGIG (reference sequence). Trimming took off 2 bases at V and 5 bases at J, with 12 bases between the two ends. The CDR3 consists of 13 residues. Here the CDR3 DNA reads TGTGCCTGGAGTAGGGCTAGCTTGGAGACCCAGTACTTC. Its protein is CAWSRASLETQYF. The full variable domain, its missing parts supplied by reference TRBV30 and TRBJ2-5, is SQTIHQWPATLVQPVGSPLSLECTVEGTSNPNLYWYRQAAGRGLQLLFYSVGIGQISSEVPQNLSASRPQDRQFILSSKKLLLSDSGFYLCAWSRASLETQYFGPGTRLLVL.

A single count supports this clonotype. The chain uses TRBV12-3 or TRBV12-4 and TRBJ2-5; D remains unclear. V gave up 11 bases and J gave up 2 bases, with 12 bases separating them. The CDR3 runs 12 residues. The CDR3 reads CAGTYGQETQYF. The CDR3 nucleotides are TGTGCCGGCACCTACGGTCAAGAGACCCAGTACTTC.

CDR3 loop: CAIQLAGVGTDTQYF. The DNA for the CDR3 is TGTGCCATCCAACTAGCGGGAGTGGGCACAGATACGCAGTATTTT. The chain has TRBV10-3 and TRBJ2-3, with TRBD2 matching over 11 bases. CDR1 is ENHRY, CDR2 SYGVKD, per germline. V lost 8 bases, J lost 1 base, and 5 bases stayed unmatched. The length of the CDR3 is 15 residues.

This chain uses TRBV29-1 with TRBJ2-5, with D perhaps TRBD2 (6 bases). The V end lost 6 bases, the J end lost 4 bases, and 9 bases lay between the germline ends. The length of the CDR3 is 11 residues. Germline V CDR1 and CDR2: SQVTM, ANQGSEA. The CDR3 DNA reads TGCAGCGTAAACGGGGGAGAGACCCAGTACTTC. Translating it yields CSVNGGETQYF.

This chain links TRBV24-1 with TRBJ1-1, with D perhaps TRBD1 (5 bases). CDR3 length: 16 amino acids. V was clipped by 5 bases and J by 0 bases, with 15 bases between them. Germline CDR1 and CDR2: KGHDR and SFDVKD. The chain's CDR3 is CATSGGKTPMNTEAFF. The CDR3, as DNA: TGTGCCACCAGTGGGGGGAAGACACCGATGAACACTGAAGCTTTCTTT.

The sample holds many counts of this clonotype. The CDR3 here is CASSPGLAQDKETQYF. The CDR3 DNA follows: TGTGCCAGCAGTCCAGGACTAGCGCAAGATAAAGAGACCCAGTACTTC. This chain connects TRBV12-3 or TRBV12-4 to TRBJ2-5, with TRBD2 matching 9 bases. The CDR3 sequence is 16 residues long. The J segment lost 3 bases and the V segment lost 5 bases, leaving 10 bases of the junction unmatched.

In its sample, this clonotype was seen a few times. The chain recombines TRBV15 with TRBJ1-2; maybe TRBD1 (6 bases). This CDR3 has 15 amino acids. The V gene lost 3 bases and the J gene lost 13 bases, with 24 bases spanning the gap. Per the germline V gene, CDR1 is LNHNV and CDR2 is YYDKDF (reference sequence). CDR3 nucleotides: TGTGCCACCAGCAGGAGGACAGCATCGATTAAAGGAGGCACCTTC. Translated, it gives CATSRRTASIKGGTF.

Concerning this clonotype itself: This sequence may be a read error, since a much larger clone differs from it by one base. This chain uses TRBV30 with TRBJ2-7, with D possibly being TRBD1 (6 bases). The CDR3 is made up of 12 amino acids. The V end lost 6 bases, the J end lost 0 bases, and 9 bases lay between the germline ends. The germline V gene has CDR1 GTSNPN and CDR2 SVGIG (reference sequence). Here the CDR3 reads CACARGSYEQYF. The CDR3 nucleotides are TGTGCCTGCGCCAGGGGCTCCTACGAGCAGTACTTC.

This clonotype has a count of ten or more. V and J are TRBV7-2 and TRBJ1-5; D is undetermined. The germline V and J ends were trimmed by 5 bases and 5 bases, with 16 bases remaining between them. Germline values: CDR1 SGHTA, CDR2 FQGNSA. This CDR3 contains 15 residues. The CDR3 sequence: CASSPTGFGYQPQHF. For the CDR3, the DNA is TGTGCCAGCAGCCCGACGGGCTTTGGGTATCAGCCCCAGCATTTT.

This clonotype was seen a few times. This sequence joins TRBV7-2 and TRBJ2-7; TRBD2 matches 9 bases. The junction had 9 bases not matched to a gene; V was cut back by 5 bases and J by 4 bases. This CDR3 is 15 amino acids long. Germline CDR1 and CDR2: SGHTA and FQGNSA. The CDR3 nucleotides are TGTGCCAGCAGCCGAGATAGAAGCGGGAGGTACGAGCAGTACTTC. This codes for CASSRDRSGRYEQYF.

This clonotype was detected many times. The chain is built from TRBV6-5 and TRBJ1-1; 7 nucleotides line up with TRBD1. V lost 2 bases and J lost 5; bases outside the gene matches: 5. CDR3 length equals 14 residues. Germline-derived CDR1 and CDR2 are MNHEY and SVGAGI. In nucleotides, the CDR3 is TGTGCCAGCAGTTACCGACAGGGATGGACTGAAGCTTTCTTT. Its translation is CASSYRQGWTEAFF.

This clonotype was recorded many times. This chain connects TRBV20-1 to TRBJ2-3; possible D gene TRBD2, 5 bases. Deletions cut 3 bases from V and 1 base from J, with 8 bases between. The length of the CDR3 is 13 residues. Germline lookup yields CDR1 DFQATT and CDR2 SNEGSKA (reference sequence). The CDR3, as DNA: TGCAGTGCTAGTCCCGGGGGCACAGATACGCAGTATTTT. Protein sequence: CSASPGGTDTQYF.

This clonotype was observed at least ten times. The genes are TRBV30 and TRBJ1-5; 7 nucleotides match TRBD1. Trimming at V came to 1 base and at J to 6 bases, leaving 6 bases not matched to a gene. The CDR3 loop spans 14 amino acids. Germline values: CDR1 GTSNPN, CDR2 SVGIG (reference sequence). The CDR3 region has the DNA TGTGCCTGGAGTGGCGGGACAGTGTCTCAGCCCCAGCATTTT. Translating gives CAWSGGTVSQPQHF.

The genes are TRBV28 and TRBJ1-5; no firm D call. V lost 6 bases and J 7 bases, leaving 22 bases between the germline ends. CDR3 length: 16 residues. CDR1 is MDHEN, CDR2 SYDVKM, per germline. CDR3 protein: CASSPTDGSWYQPQHF. DNA for the CDR3: TGTGCCAGCAGCCCTACCGACGGTAGCTGGTACCAGCCCCAGCATTTT. The full variable domain, its missing parts supplied by reference TRBV28 and TRBJ1-5, is DVKVTQSSRYLVKRTGEKVFLECVQDMDHENMFWYRQDPGLGLRLIYFSYDVKMKEKGDIPEGYSVSREKKERFSLILESASTNQTSMYLCASSPTDGSWYQPQHFGDGTRLSIL.

This clonotype was recorded at least ten times. The rearrangement uses TRBV3-1 and TRBJ1-6, with 8 positions matching TRBD1. Looked up from germline, CDR1 is LGHDT and CDR2 is YNNKEL (reference sequence). Unmatched junction bases numbered 6, after V lost 4 bases and J lost 10 bases. CDR3 size: 14 residues. The CDR3 spells CASSRGQGNSPLHF. In DNA form, the CDR3 reads TGTGCCAGCAGCCGTGGACAGGGTAACTCACCCCTCCACTTT.

The table lists this clonotype with many counts. The CDR3 sequence: CASDQTGAGTDTQYF. CDR3 coding DNA: TGTGCCAGCGACCAGACAGGGGCCGGCACAGATACGCAGTATTTT. V usage is TRBV28 and J usage is TRBJ2-3; 8 bases map to TRBD1. Germline CDR1 MDHEN, CDR2 SYDVKM. Trimming removed 8 bases from V and 1 base from J; junction bases left unmatched: 8. The CDR3 is 15 amino acids.

The chain recombines TRBV5-1 with TRBJ2-1, with D tentatively TRBD1 (5 bases). CDR1 SGHRS and CDR2 YFSETQ come from the germline V gene. V dropped 3 bases and J dropped 9 bases, with 16 bases sitting between them. The CDR3 runs 14 residues. The CDR3 region is CASSSLWGDSEQFF. The CDR3, as DNA: TGCGCCAGCAGCTCCTTATGGGGTGACAGTGAGCAGTTCTTC.

This chain links TRBV20-1 with TRBJ2-5, with 9 bases identical to TRBD2. Germline-derived CDR1 and CDR2 are DFQATT and SNEGSKA (reference sequence). The J segment lost 7 bases and the V segment lost 6 bases, leaving 12 bases of the junction unmatched. This CDR3 is built from 14 residues. The CDR3 DNA reads TGCAGTGCCCCGATGGGGGCGGGAGGGGCGACCCAGTACTTC. Translating gives CSAPMGAGGATQYF.

This clonotype was recorded a few times. One junction end does not reproduce the germline sequence, and a read error may be involved. The V and J genes are TRBV28 and TRBJ2-2; 8 bases are a match to TRBD1. Germline CDR1 MDHEN, CDR2 SYDVKM. This CDR3 comprises 16 residues. The CDR3 coding sequence is TGTGCCACCCTGACCCCCTGGACAGGGACCACCGAGGAGCTGTTTTTT. Its translation is CATLTPWTGTTEELFF.

This clonotype appeared many times. V gene TRBV12-3 or TRBV12-4 combines with J gene TRBJ2-5; no reliable D call. The CDR3 is made up of 14 amino acids. Trimming shortened V by 1 base and J by 5 bases, and 11 bases separated the two germline ends. The CDR3 DNA sequence: TGTGCCAGCAGTTTAGGCCGGGTGATTGAGACCCAGTACTTC. It translates to CASSLGRVIETQYF.

This clonotype occurred many times. The CDR3 here is CAWMNRGRTEAFF. CDR3 sequence (DNA): TGTGCCTGGATGAACAGGGGAAGGACTGAAGCTTTCTTT. The J gene is TRBJ1-1, the V gene TRBV30; 7 nucleotides agree with TRBD1. V gave up 4 bases and J gave up 5 bases; unmatched junction bases: 7. CDR1 and CDR2 (germline): GTSNPN, SVGIG (reference sequence). The CDR3 sequence is 13 residues long.

This clonotype showed up just a few times. CDR3 DNA: TGCGCCAGCAGCCAACAACAGGGAAATTTCTACGAGCAGTACTTC. Translated: CASSQQQGNFYEQYF. The rearrangement joins TRBV4-1 to TRBJ2-7; possible D gene TRBD1, 6 bases. The CDR3 is made up of 15 amino acids. Germline-derived CDR1 and CDR2 are MGHRA and YSYEKL. V gave up 2 bases and J gave up 3 bases, with 14 bases separating them.

In its sample, this clonotype was seen many times. The chain combines TRBV12-5 with TRBJ2-1, with 7 bases aligning to TRBD2. Germline assignment: CDR1 LGHNT and CDR2 FRNRAP. The CDR3 contains 15 residues. J lost 5 bases, V lost 6 bases, and 10 bases had no gene match. The CDR3 nucleotides are TGTGCTAGTGGGGGGGGGAGGGTTTGGGACAATGAGCAGTTCTTC. Protein sequence: CASGGGRVWDNEQFF.

In its sample, this clonotype was seen many times. This chain uses TRBV19 with TRBJ2-3, with D perhaps TRBD1 or TRBD2 (5 bases each). V lost 5 bases to trimming and J lost 0 bases, with 15 bases between them. CDR3 length equals 16 residues. The germline V gene encodes CDR1 LNHDA and CDR2 SQIVND (reference sequence). The CDR3 loop reads CASSSSGTVSTDTQYF. The CDR3 region has the DNA TGTGCCAGTAGTTCTTCCGGGACGGTGAGCACAGATACGCAGTATTTT.

This clonotype was found many times. This chain joins TRBV7-2 and TRBJ2-1, with 8 bases lining up with TRBD2. Germline CDR1 and CDR2: SGHTA and FQGNSA. V trimming: 1 base; J trimming: 7 bases; junction bases outside the gene matches: 12. This CDR3 has 17 amino acids. The CDR3 region is CASSLVSGSTTRNEQFF. DNA of the CDR3: TGTGCCAGCAGCTTAGTAAGCGGGAGTACGACTAGGAATGAGCAGTTCTTC.

J is TRBJ2-7 and V is TRBV30, with a weak D call TRBD1 (5 bases). From germline, CDR1 is GTSNPN and CDR2 SVGIG (reference sequence). The CDR3 covers 12 residues. The germline V and J ends were trimmed by 7 bases and 2 bases, with 12 bases remaining between them. In DNA form, the CDR3 reads TGTGCCTATCACAGGACAACCTACGAGCAGTACTTC. It is translated as CAYHRTTYEQYF.

This clonotype was observed many times. The chain joins TRBV7-9 to TRBJ2-2; a weak D match, TRBD1 (7 bases). With 5 bases removed from V and 4 bases from J, the gap between germline ends came to 17 bases. Germline CDR1 is SEHNR and CDR2 is FQNEAQ (reference sequence). There are 16 residues in the CDR3. In DNA form, the CDR3 reads TGTGCCAGCAGCCAACCCCGACAGGGAGGCACCGGGGAGCTGTTTTTT. It codes for CASSQPRQGGTGELFF. The variable domain in full, with the rest retrieved from reference TRBV7-9 and TRBJ2-2, is DTGVSQNPRHKITKRGQNVTFRCDPISEHNRLYWYRQTLGQGPEFLTYFQNEAQLEKSRLLSDRFSAERPKGSFSTLEIQRTEQGDSAMYLCASSQPRQGGTGELFFGEGSRLTVL.

This clonotype appeared many times. The chain carries TRBV19 and TRBJ2-1; 7 bases are shared with TRBD1. CDR1 is LNHDA and CDR2 is SQIVND in the germline V gene (reference sequence). The V and J ends lost 6 bases and 5 bases, in that order; junction bases with no gene match: 4. The CDR3 extends over 13 amino acids. The DNA for the CDR3 is TGTGCCAGTAGCAGACAGGGAGACAATGAGCAGTTCTTC. Translating it yields CASSRQGDNEQFF.

This chain joins TRBV12-5 and TRBJ2-1, with D maybe TRBD2 (5 bases). Per germline, CDR1 LGHNT and CDR2 FRNRAP. V was clipped by 2 bases and J by 8 bases, with 13 bases between them. CDR3 size: 14 residues. The CDR3 protein is CASGLPTGSDEQFF. CDR3 DNA sequence: TGTGCTAGTGGTTTGCCAACGGGTAGCGATGAGCAGTTCTTC.

The V and J genes are TRBV2 and TRBJ2-7, with 11 bases identical to TRBD2. Germline CDR1 SNHLY, CDR2 FYNNEI. V was clipped by 2 bases and J by 5 bases; unmatched bases: 2. This CDR3 is 14 amino acids long. CDR3 nucleotides: TGTGCCAGCAGTGAAAGGGGACTAGCGGACGAGCAGTACTTC. Its translation: CASSERGLADEQYF. Together with reference TRBV2 and TRBJ2-7, the CDR3 gives the full variable domain: EPEVTQTPSHQVTQMGQEVILRCVPISNHLYFYWYRQILGQKVEFLVSFYNNEISEKSEIFDDQFSVERPDGSNFTLKIRSTKLEDSAMYFCASSERGLADEQYFGPGTRLTVT.

V is TRBV25-1 and J is TRBJ1-4, with TRBD1 as a possible D gene (6 bases). V lost 2 bases, J lost 7 bases, and 26 bases lay in between. The CDR3 spans 19 residues. Germline-derived CDR1 and CDR2 are MGHDK and SYGVNS. Here the CDR3 reads CASSEPNFLIRGGSEKLFF. CDR3 DNA sequence: TGTGCCAGCAGTGAACCGAACTTTCTCATCAGGGGCGGGAGTGAAAAACTGTTTTTT. Based on the CDR3 plus reference TRBV25-1 and TRBJ1-4, the full variable domain is EADIYQTPRYLVIGTGKKITLECSQTMGHDKMYWYQQDPGMELHLIHYSYGVNSTEKGDLSSESTVSRIRTEHFPLTLESARPSHTSQYLCASSEPNFLIRGGSEKLFFGSGTQLSVL.